This T cell receptor (beta chain) was profiled in a study of cytomegalovirus exposure and HLA in healthy donors. To note about this clone: Its antigen is undetermined.

General observations from the study: Certain sequence variants were highly shared and formed a cluster, and this cluster was likely a sequencing artifact. Using the classifier, cytomegalovirus status was reportedly diagnosed with high specificity and sensitivity. The study recorded some 160 TCR beta chains that were cytomegalovirus-associated. Among TCR beta chains of equal frequency, HLA-associated ones were more clonally expanded in a later analysis.

This PCR relied on a set of 60 Vbeta primers and 13 Jbeta primers. Generated by immunoSEQ multiplex PCR, the TCRdb table keeps only in-frame clones and is missing some. Of 170,000 or so clones listed, under 85% were seen once; the top ten hold 4.8%. The CDR3 consists of 15 residues. Per germline, CDR1 SGHTA and CDR2 FQGNSA. J lost 2 bases, V lost 4 bases, and 6 bases had no gene match. The specimen sequenced was PBMCs. The sequence was collected from a man aged 18 to 29 in good health and CMV-seronegative. The genes are TRBV7-2 and TRBJ2-3; 7 bases are a match to TRBD2. DNA of the CDR3: TGTGCCAGCAGCTCGCGACTAGCCCTCACAGATACGCAGTATTTT. This sequence encodes CASSSRLALTDTQYF. The variable domain in full, completed from reference TRBV7-2 and TRBJ2-3, reads GAGVSQSPSNKVTEKGKDVELRCDPISGHTALYWYRQSLGQGLEFLIYFQGNSAPDKSGLPSDRFSAERTGGSVSTLTIQRTQQEDSAVYLCASSSRLALTDTQYFGPGTRLTVL.